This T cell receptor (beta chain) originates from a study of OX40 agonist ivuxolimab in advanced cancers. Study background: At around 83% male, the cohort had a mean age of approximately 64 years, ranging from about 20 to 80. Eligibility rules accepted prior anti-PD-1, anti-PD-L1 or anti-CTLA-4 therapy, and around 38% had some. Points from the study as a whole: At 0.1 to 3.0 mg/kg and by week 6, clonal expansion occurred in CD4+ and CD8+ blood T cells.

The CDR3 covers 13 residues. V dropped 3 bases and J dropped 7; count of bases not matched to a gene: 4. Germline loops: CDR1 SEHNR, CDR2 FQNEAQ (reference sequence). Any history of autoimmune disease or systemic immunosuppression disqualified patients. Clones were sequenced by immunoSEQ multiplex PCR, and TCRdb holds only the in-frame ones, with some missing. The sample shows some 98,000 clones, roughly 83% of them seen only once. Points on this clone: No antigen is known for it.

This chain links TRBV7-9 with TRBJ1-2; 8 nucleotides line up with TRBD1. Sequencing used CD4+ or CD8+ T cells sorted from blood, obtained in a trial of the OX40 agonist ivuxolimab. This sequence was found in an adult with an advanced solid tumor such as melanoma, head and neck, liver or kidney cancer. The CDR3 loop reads CASSFLTGAGYTF. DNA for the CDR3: TGTGCCAGCAGCTTTTTGACAGGGGCTGGCTACACCTTC.